A selection of T cell receptor beta chains follows, all from one sample in a study of cytomegalovirus exposure and HLA in healthy donors. Sequenced by immunoSEQ multiplex PCR; TCRdb stores in-frame clones only, minus some. In the table there are around 150,000 clones, 79% of which are singletons. The sample was PBMCs. The receptors originated from a man in his forties in good health and CMV-seronegative. CDR3s include the opening cysteine and the closing phenylalanine or tryptophan. Each record gives: J gene, D gene, clone size, V gene, CDR3 protein. A D gene is named only where the DNA matches it firmly. Rows may omit the clone size; those that give it use once, few, many or a size class.

J: TRBJ2-7
D: TRBD1
size: -
V: TRBV19
CDR3: CASRIGGTGTYEQYF

J: TRBJ2-7
D: -
size: once
V: TRBV28
CDR3: CASSFPSYEQYF

J: TRBJ2-2
D: -
size: -
V: TRBV14
CDR3: CASSHQGGPGELFF

J: TRBJ2-1
D: -
size: -
V: TRBV29-1
CDR3: CSAVRDNEQFF

J: TRBJ1-4
D: TRBD1
size: -
V: TRBV6-1
CDR3: CASGGDSRLEKLFF

J: TRBJ2-5
D: TRBD2
size: -
V: TRBV28
CDR3: CASSLTSGSETQYF

J: TRBJ2-1
D: TRBD1
size: few
V: TRBV29-1
CDR3: CSADYRTGGSASYNEQFF

J: TRBJ1-6
D: TRBD1
size: once
V: TRBV18
CDR3: CASSPGQAGGSPLHF

J: TRBJ2-1
D: TRBD2
size: -
V: TRBV19
CDR3: CASSSRTSGYNEQFF

J: TRBJ2-6
D: -
size: -
V: TRBV19
CDR3: CASNRRGRSGANVLTF

J: TRBJ1-4
D: -
size: -
V: TRBV29-1
CDR3: CSAVRVDEKLFF

J: TRBJ1-3
D: -
size: -
V: TRBV18
CDR3: CASSPGASGNTIYF

J: TRBJ2-1
D: -
size: -
V: TRBV27
CDR3: CASSAILDYEQFF

J: TRBJ1-4
D: -
size: few
V: TRBV9
CDR3: CASSEAQGSTNEKLFF

J: TRBJ2-3
D: TRBD1
size: -
V: TRBV19
CDR3: CASSSRTGSLLGQYF

J: TRBJ2-3
D: TRBD1
size: -
V: TRBV5-6
CDR3: CASSSGTGSTDTQYF

J: TRBJ1-2
D: -
size: -
V: TRBV10-3
CDR3: CATTTDLLGGYTF

J: TRBJ2-2
D: -
size: -
V: TRBV7-5
CDR3: CARSLRRGTGELFF